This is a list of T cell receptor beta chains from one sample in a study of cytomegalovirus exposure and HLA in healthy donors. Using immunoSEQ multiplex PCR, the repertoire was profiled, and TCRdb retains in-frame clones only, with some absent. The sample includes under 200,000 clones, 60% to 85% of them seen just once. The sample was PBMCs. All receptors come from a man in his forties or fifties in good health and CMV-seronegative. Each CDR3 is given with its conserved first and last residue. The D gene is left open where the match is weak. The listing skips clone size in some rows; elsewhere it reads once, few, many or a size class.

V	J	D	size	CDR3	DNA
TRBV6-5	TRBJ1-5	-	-	CASQRNSNQPQHF	TGTGCCAGCCAGCGGAATAGCAATCAGCCCCAGCATTTT
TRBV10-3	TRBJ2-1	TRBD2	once	CAIRGASGGNSEQFF	TGTGCCATCAGGGGGGCTAGCGGGGGGAACAGCGAGCAGTTCTTC
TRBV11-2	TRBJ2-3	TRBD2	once	CASSRGLAADTQYF	TGTGCCAGCAGCCGAGGACTAGCGGCAGATACGCAGTATTTT
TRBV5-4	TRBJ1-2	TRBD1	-	CASSWDRVNYGYTF	TGTGCCAGCAGCTGGGACAGGGTAAACTATGGCTACACCTTC
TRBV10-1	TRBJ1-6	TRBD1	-	CASSDPGQGGNSPLHF	TGCGCCAGCAGTGACCCCGGACAGGGCGGTAATTCACCCCTCCACTTT
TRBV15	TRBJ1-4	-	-	CATSRSAATNEKLFF	TGTGCCACCAGCAGGTCAGCGGCAACTAATGAAAAACTGTTTTTT
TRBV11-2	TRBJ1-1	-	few	CASSSLEAVTFF	TGTGCCAGCAGCTCCCTTGAGGCGGTAACTTTCTTT
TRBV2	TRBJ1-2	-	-	CASSGRATPPYGYTF	TGTGCCAGCAGTGGGCGGGCAACCCCCCCCTATGGCTACACCTTC
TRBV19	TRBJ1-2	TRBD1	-	CASSIRDSVYGYTF	TGTGCCAGTAGTATAAGGGACAGCGTCTATGGCTACACCTTC
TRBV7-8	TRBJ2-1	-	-	CASRVRAGISYNEQFF	TGTGCCAGCAGGGTCCGGGCGGGTATCTCCTACAATGAGCAGTTCTTC
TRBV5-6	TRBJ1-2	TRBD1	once	CASSVQGAGGYTF	TGTGCCAGCAGCGTACAGGGGGCGGGTGGCTACACCTTC
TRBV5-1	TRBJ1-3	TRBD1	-	CASSLPGQAGNTIYF	TGCGCCAGCAGTTTACCGGGACAGGCTGGAAACACCATATATTTT
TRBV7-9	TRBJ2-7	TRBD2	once	CASGQREVSEQYF	TGTGCCAGCGGCCAGCGGGAAGTCAGCGAGCAGTACTTC
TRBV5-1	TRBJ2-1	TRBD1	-	CASTRGQGSYNEQFF	TGCGCCAGCACCCGGGGACAGGGTTCCTACAATGAGCAGTTCTTC
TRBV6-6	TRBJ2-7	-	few	CASSYRLANSYEQYF	TGTGCCAGCAGTTATCGGCTAGCAAACTCCTACGAGCAGTACTTC
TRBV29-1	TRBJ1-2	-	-	CSVRASGGDGYTF	TGCAGCGTTAGAGCTAGCGGGGGGGATGGCTACACCTTC
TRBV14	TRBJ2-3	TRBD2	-	CASSPKPLAASTDTQYF	TGTGCCAGCAGCCCGAAGCCCCTAGCGGCTAGCACAGATACGCAGTATTTT
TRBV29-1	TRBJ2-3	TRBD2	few	CSVQGRASGRADTQYF	TGCAGCGTCCAAGGGCGAGCCAGCGGGAGGGCAGATACGCAGTATTTT
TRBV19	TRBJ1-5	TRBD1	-	CASRYRGDSNQPQHF	TGTGCCAGTAGATACAGGGGGGATAGCAATCAGCCCCAGCATTTT
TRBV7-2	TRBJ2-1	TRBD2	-	CASSPHSGTLNEQFF	TGTGCCAGCAGCCCCCACAGCGGGACGCTCAATGAGCAGTTCTTC
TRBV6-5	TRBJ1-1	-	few	CASTPPGSMNTEAFF	TGTGCCAGCACCCCCCCCGGTAGCATGAACACTGAAGCTTTCTTT
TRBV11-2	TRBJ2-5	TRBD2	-	CASGAGGPETQYF	TGTGCCAGCGGGGCGGGGGGGCCGGAGACCCAGTACTTC
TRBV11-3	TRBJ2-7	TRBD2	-	CASMPRGGSGYEQYF	TGTGCCAGCATGCCTAGAGGCGGGAGTGGCTACGAGCAGTACTTC
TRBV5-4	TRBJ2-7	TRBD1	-	CASSWDRGYEQYF	TGTGCCAGCAGCTGGGACAGGGGCTACGAGCAGTACTTC